These 22 T cell receptor beta chains share one sample of origin, sequenced in a study of T cell repertoires in cytomegalovirus infection. MiXCR, applied by TCRdb to the reads, yields one record per CDR3 protein. Counted here are a few hundred thousand distinct CDR3 sequences, over 15% occurring once; the ten biggest clones make up over 40%. The sample was CD8+ T cells from PBMCs. The receptors stem from a human donor in good health (CMV status not recorded). Some clones in this sample may be carry-over from other donors' samples.

This chain uses TRBV9 with TRBJ2-6; D may be TRBD1 (6 bases). V dropped 5 bases and J dropped 13 bases, with 16 bases sitting between them. This CDR3 is built from 13 residues. The germline V gene encodes CDR1 SGDLS and CDR2 YYNGEE. CDR3 DNA sequence: TGTGCCAGCAGGCAGGACAGTACTCAGGTCCTGACTTTC. It codes for CASRQDSTQVLTF.

The CDR3 nucleotides read TGCAGCGTTGAAGTGAGGGACAGGGGCTCTGAAGCTTTCTTT. It translates to CSVEVRDRGSEAFF. The chain uses TRBV29-1 and TRBJ1-1, with 10 bases identical to TRBD1. J was trimmed by 6 bases and V by 1 base; bases with no gene match: 5. The germline CDR1 and CDR2 sequences are SQVTM and ANQGSEA. CDR3 length: 14 amino acids.

This chain connects TRBV27 to TRBJ2-7; 9 nucleotides align to TRBD1. CDR3 size: 15 residues. CDR1 and CDR2 from the germline V gene are MNHEY and SMNVEV (reference sequence). J gave up 3 bases and V 6 bases, and 9 bases lay outside the gene matches. The CDR3 loop is CASSYLGTGSYEQYF. The DNA for the CDR3 is TGTGCCAGCAGCTACCTGGGGACAGGGAGCTACGAGCAGTACTTC.

This clonotype was recorded at least ten times. The chain joins TRBV7-9 to TRBJ2-2; 10 nucleotides align to TRBD2. The trim removed 6 bases at V and 4 bases at J, leaving 17 bases unmatched. The CDR3 length is 19 residues. Germline V gene sequence: CDR1 SEHNR, CDR2 FQNEAQ (reference sequence). The CDR3 protein is CASRTNVLAGPSSTGELFF. CDR3 DNA: TGTGCCAGCAGGACTAACGTACTAGCGGGACCTTCGAGCACCGGGGAGCTGTTTTTT.

This clonotype occurred a few times. The chain links TRBV28 to TRBJ1-5; maybe TRBD1 (6 bases). CDR1 and CDR2 from the germline V gene are MDHEN and SYDVKM. CDR3 length equals 15 residues. Trimming left V 2 bases short and J 12 bases short, with 20 bases between. The CDR3 DNA follows: TGTGCCAGCAGTTTAGTGTCAGGGGATGATAGGAACCAGCATTTT. Amino acids: CASSLVSGDDRNQHF.

This clonotype was detected a few times. The V call is TRBV29-1, the J call TRBJ1-1; 9 bases fit TRBD1. Germline CDR1 is SQVTM and CDR2 is ANQGSEA. The ends lost 4 bases at V and 5 bases at J; junction bases unmatched: 5. The CDR3 runs 13 residues. CDR3 residues: CSVAGQGKTEAFF. In nucleotides, the CDR3 is TGCAGCGTTGCCGGACAGGGGAAAACTGAAGCTTTCTTT. Variable domain in full (rest from reference TRBV29-1 and TRBJ1-1): SAVISQKPSRDICQRGTSLTIQCQVDSQVTMMFWYRQQPGQSLTLIATANQGSEATYESGFVIDKFPISRPNLTFSTLTVSNMSPEDSSIYLCSVAGQGKTEAFFGQGTRLTVV.

This clonotype was recorded a few times. The chain carries TRBV7-3 and TRBJ1-1; TRBD1 might be the D (6 bases). V lost 4 bases to trimming and J lost 0 bases, with 12 bases between them. The length of the CDR3 is 15 residues. Germline loops: CDR1 SGHTA, CDR2 FQGTGA. For the CDR3, the DNA is TGTGCCAGCAGCTCGCCCAGGGGCTTGAACACTGAAGCTTTCTTT. Amino acids: CASSSPRGLNTEAFF.

This clonotype was detected many times. This chain connects TRBV7-3 to TRBJ2-5; tentative D call: TRBD2 (7 bases). V shed 1 base and J shed 5 bases, with 14 bases lying between them. Germline loops: CDR1 SGHTA, CDR2 FQGTGA. The CDR3 is 15 residues long. The CDR3 coding sequence is TGTGCCAGCAGCTTAATGGGGGGGGCTGGTGAGACCCAGTACTTC. Its translation is CASSLMGGAGETQYF.

This clonotype was detected many times. The chain uses TRBV2 and TRBJ2-1; perhaps D is TRBD1 or TRBD2 (8 bases each). Germline loops: CDR1 SNHLY, CDR2 FYNNEI. Trimming took off 8 bases at V and 7 bases at J, with 18 bases between the two ends. This CDR3 has 14 amino acids. CDR3 amino acids: CASDRGLGLNEQFF. The CDR3 bases are TGTGCCAGCGACAGGGGACTAGGCCTAAATGAGCAGTTCTTC.

This clonotype was detected ten times or more. The V and J genes are TRBV7-6 and TRBJ2-7, with 8 positions matching TRBD1. V shed 4 bases, J shed 3 bases, and the junction held 14 bases outside the gene matches. Per germline, CDR1 SGHVS and CDR2 FNYEAQ. CDR3 length equals 17 residues. CDR3 protein: CASSSYPGTGQSYEQYF. CDR3 coding DNA: TGTGCCAGCAGCTCATATCCAGGGACAGGCCAAAGCTACGAGCAGTACTTC.

The V call is TRBV5-1, the J call TRBJ2-7; the D gene could be TRBD1 or TRBD2 (5 bases each). The V and J ends lost 6 bases and 2 bases respectively, with 15 bases between them. The CDR3 runs 14 residues. Germline V gene sequence: CDR1 SGHRS, CDR2 YFSETQ. This CDR3 reads CASNHGARTYEQYF. CDR3 sequence (DNA): TGCGCCAGCAATCACGGGGCCAGAACCTACGAGCAGTACTTC.

The chain combines TRBV6-2 or TRBV6-3 with TRBJ2-7, with a tentative D call TRBD2 (6 bases). V lost 0 bases and J 4 bases, leaving 16 bases between the germline ends. CDR1 MNHEY and CDR2 SVGEGT come from the germline V gene. The CDR3 contains 16 residues. CDR3 in amino acids: CASSYSKSGGKYEQYF. CDR3 coding DNA: TGTGCCAGCAGTTACTCGAAGTCCGGGGGAAAATACGAGCAGTACTTC.

Concerning this clonotype itself: This may arise from a read error, as a much more abundant clone is one base away. V gene TRBV12-5 combines with J gene TRBJ1-5, with D unclear. V dropped 7 bases and J dropped 2 bases, with 12 bases sitting between them. The CDR3 consists of 14 residues. Looked up from germline, CDR1 is LGHNT and CDR2 is FRNRAP. CDR3 sequence reads: CASVRQLGNQPQHF. As DNA, the CDR3 is TGTGCTAGTGTCAGGCAGTTGGGCAATCAGCCCCAGCATTTT.

The CDR3 DNA sequence: TGCGCCAGCAGCAAAGCGGGGGGGGGCAGTGAGCAGTTCTTC. Protein product: CASSKAGGGSEQFF. The rearrangement links TRBV5-1 to TRBJ2-1; 10 nucleotides line up with TRBD2. Unmatched junction bases numbered 7, after V lost 4 bases and J lost 9 bases. The CDR3 has 14 amino acids. Germline values: CDR1 SGHRS, CDR2 YFSETQ.

In its sample, this clonotype was seen many times. This chain links TRBV7-9 with TRBJ2-6, with D tentatively TRBD2 (5 bases). The CDR3 length is 15 residues. Germline lookup yields CDR1 SEHNR and CDR2 FQNEAQ (reference sequence). The V end lost 3 bases, the J end lost 7 bases, and 13 bases lay between the germline ends. CDR3 sequence reads: CASSFLTGVANVLTF. For the CDR3, the DNA is TGTGCCAGCAGCTTCCTTACCGGGGTTGCCAACGTCCTGACTTTC.

This clonotype has a handful of counts. The CDR3 sequence is CASSEDDHNSYEQYF. The CDR3 DNA sequence: TGTGCCAGCAGTGAAGACGATCACAACTCCTACGAGCAGTACTTC. The chain links TRBV6-1 to TRBJ2-7, with no clear D. V lost 1 base and J lost 0, with 10 bases in between. The length of the CDR3 is 15 residues. CDR1 and CDR2 from the germline V gene are MNHNS and SASEGT.

The gene calls are TRBV5-4 and TRBJ1-4, with D hard to call. Germline loops: CDR1 SGHNT, CDR2 YYREEE (reference sequence). The CDR3 totals 22 residues. Trimming pared 3 bases from V and 0 bases from J, leaving 30 bases between. CDR3 sequence: CASSSPRRERSLKRATNEKLFF. CDR3 nucleotides: TGTGCCAGCAGCTCCCCACGGCGAGAGCGAAGCCTCAAGAGGGCAACTAATGAAAAACTGTTTTTT.

The chain employs TRBV28 and TRBJ2-7; 7 bases agree with TRBD2. With 7 bases clipped from V and 7 bases from J, the junction kept 7 bases outside the gene matches. CDR3 length equals 12 residues. Germline CDR1 MDHEN, CDR2 SYDVKM. Written as DNA, the CDR3 is TGTGCCAGCAACCGGGGGGACCCTGAGCAGTACTTC. Its protein product is CASNRGDPEQYF.

This clonotype has a handful of counts. The rearrangement uses TRBV14 and TRBJ1-6; D is ambiguous. Between the trimmed V and J ends, which lost 1 base and 8 bases, there was a span of 6 bases. Per the germline V gene, CDR1 is SGHDN and CDR2 is FVKESK. This CDR3 comprises 13 residues. In nucleotides, the CDR3 is TGTGCCAGCAGCCAAGGTGGGGATTCACCCCTCCACTTT. It codes for CASSQGGDSPLHF.

This clonotype was detected many times. The rearrangement links TRBV7-2 to TRBJ2-1; D gene ambiguous. V lost 5 bases and J 9 bases, leaving 17 bases between the germline ends. The CDR3 extends over 14 amino acids. In germline, CDR1 is SGHTA, CDR2 FQGNSA. CDR3 nucleotide sequence: TGTGCCAGCAGCGGTTTATCTGGGTGGACTGAGCAGTTCTTC. It is translated as CASSGLSGWTEQFF. Together with reference TRBV7-2 and TRBJ2-1, the CDR3 gives the full variable domain: GAGVSQSPSNKVTEKGKDVELRCDPISGHTALYWYRQSLGQGLEFLIYFQGNSAPDKSGLPSDRFSAERTGGSVSTLTIQRTQQEDSAVYLCASSGLSGWTEQFFGPGTRLTVL.

This clonotype was observed a few times. This chain uses TRBV20-1 with TRBJ1-2, with TRBD1 matching 8 bases. The germline V gene has CDR1 DFQATT and CDR2 SNEGSKA (reference sequence). V gave up 6 bases and J gave up 4 bases; unmatched junction bases: 13. The CDR3 length is 15 residues. The CDR3 reads CSAPDRDNPSYGYTF. In DNA form, the CDR3 reads TGCAGTGCCCCGGACAGGGATAATCCCTCCTATGGCTACACCTTC.

In its sample, this clonotype was seen a few times. The chain is built from TRBV2 and TRBJ1-4; D gene uncertain. Trimming cost V 7 bases and J 0 bases, with 12 bases left between them. CDR3 length equals 15 residues. Germline V gives CDR1 SNHLY, CDR2 FYNNEI. The CDR3 here is CASTTALTTNEKLFF. DNA of the CDR3: TGTGCCAGCACTACTGCTTTGACAACTAATGAAAAACTGTTTTTT.